The subject of this entry is one T cell receptor (beta chain). Its antigen is undetermined. These data originate in a study of cytomegalovirus exposure and HLA in healthy donors. The CDR3 spans 14 residues. Losses at the gene ends were 7 bases for V and 7 bases for J; bases not matched to a gene: 5. The germline V gene has CDR1 SGHRS and CDR2 YFSETQ. Study-wide results and caveats: TCR beta sequences reportedly predicted the HLA-A and HLA-B alleles of most subjects accurately. CMV antigen specificity of a few CMV-associated chains was confirmed in vitro.

Primers for the PCR totalled 60 Vbeta and 13 Jbeta. Original handling: A follow-up analysis tallied 60 million to 85 million unique TCR beta chains, some 9.9 million shared. Clones were sequenced by immunoSEQ multiplex PCR, and TCRdb holds only the in-frame ones, with some missing. The V and J calls and clone size are taken from that table; D and trimming were inferred from the DNA. The table has 200,000 or so clones, over 65% seen once; the top ten hold 0.63%. The specimen sequenced was PBMCs. The V and J genes are TRBV5-1 and TRBJ1-6; 10 bases agree with TRBD1. This clonotype was obtained from a man aged 18 to 30 in good health and CMV-seronegative. CDR3 region: CASRRQGANSPLHF. CDR3 in DNA: TGCGCCAGCCGGCGACAGGGGGCGAATTCACCCCTCCACTTT.